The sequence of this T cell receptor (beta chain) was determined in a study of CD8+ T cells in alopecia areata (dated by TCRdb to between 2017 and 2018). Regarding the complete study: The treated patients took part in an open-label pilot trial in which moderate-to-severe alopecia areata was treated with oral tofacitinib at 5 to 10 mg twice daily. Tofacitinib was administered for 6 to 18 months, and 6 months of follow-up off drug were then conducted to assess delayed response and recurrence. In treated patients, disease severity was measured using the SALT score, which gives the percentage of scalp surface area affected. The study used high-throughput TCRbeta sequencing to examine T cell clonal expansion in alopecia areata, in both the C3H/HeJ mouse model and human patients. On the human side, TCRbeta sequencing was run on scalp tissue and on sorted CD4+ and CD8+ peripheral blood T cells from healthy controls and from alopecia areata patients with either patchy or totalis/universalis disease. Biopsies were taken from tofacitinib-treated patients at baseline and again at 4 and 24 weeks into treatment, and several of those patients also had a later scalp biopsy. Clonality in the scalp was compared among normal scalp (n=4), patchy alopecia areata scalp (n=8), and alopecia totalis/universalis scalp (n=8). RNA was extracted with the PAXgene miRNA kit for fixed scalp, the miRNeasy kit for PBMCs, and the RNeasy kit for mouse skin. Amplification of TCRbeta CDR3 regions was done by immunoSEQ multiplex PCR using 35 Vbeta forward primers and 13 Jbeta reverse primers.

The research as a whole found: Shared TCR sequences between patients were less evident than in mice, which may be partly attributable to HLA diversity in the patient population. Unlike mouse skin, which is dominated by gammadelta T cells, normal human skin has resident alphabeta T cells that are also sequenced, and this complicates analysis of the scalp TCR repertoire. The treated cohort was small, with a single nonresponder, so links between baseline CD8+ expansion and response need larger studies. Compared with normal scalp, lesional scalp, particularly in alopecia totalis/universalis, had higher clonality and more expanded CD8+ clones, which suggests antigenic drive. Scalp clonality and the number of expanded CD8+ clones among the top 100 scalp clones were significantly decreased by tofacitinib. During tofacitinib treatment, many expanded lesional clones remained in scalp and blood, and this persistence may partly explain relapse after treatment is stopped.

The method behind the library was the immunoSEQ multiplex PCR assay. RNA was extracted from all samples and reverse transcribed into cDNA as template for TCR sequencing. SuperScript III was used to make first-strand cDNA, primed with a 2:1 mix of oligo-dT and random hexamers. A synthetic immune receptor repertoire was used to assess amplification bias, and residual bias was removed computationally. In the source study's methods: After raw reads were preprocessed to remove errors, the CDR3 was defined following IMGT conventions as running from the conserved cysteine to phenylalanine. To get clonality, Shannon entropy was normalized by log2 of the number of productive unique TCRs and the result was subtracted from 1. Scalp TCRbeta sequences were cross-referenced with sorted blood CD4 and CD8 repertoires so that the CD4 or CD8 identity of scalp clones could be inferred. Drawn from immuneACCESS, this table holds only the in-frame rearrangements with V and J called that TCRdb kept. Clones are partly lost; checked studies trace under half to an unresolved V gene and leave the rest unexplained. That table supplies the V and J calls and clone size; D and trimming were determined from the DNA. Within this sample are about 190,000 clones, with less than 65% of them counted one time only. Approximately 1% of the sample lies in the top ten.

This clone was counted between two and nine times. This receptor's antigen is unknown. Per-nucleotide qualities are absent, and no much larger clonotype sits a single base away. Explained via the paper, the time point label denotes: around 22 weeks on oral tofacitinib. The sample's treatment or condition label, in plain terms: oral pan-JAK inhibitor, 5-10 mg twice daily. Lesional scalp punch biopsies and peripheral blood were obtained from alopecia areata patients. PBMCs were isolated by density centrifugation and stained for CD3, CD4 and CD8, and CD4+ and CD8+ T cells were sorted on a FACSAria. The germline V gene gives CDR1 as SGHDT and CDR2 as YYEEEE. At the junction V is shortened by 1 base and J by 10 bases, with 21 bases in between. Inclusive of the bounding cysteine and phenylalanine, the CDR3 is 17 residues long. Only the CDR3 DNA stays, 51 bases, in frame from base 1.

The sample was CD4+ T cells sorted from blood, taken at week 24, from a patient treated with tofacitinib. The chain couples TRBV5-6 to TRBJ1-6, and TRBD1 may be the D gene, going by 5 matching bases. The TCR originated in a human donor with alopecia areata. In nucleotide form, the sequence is TGTGCCAGCAGCTTGCTCTCGACGGGGGTGGTGGGGTCACCCCTCCACTTT. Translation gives CASSLLSTGVVGSPLHF. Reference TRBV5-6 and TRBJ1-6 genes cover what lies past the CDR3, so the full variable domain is DAGVTQSPTHLIKTRGQQVTLRCSPKSGHDTVSWYQQALGQGPQFIFQYYEEEERQRGNFPDRFSGHQFPNYSSELNVNALLLGDSALYLCASSLLSTGVVGSPLHFGNGTRLTVT.